These 19 T cell receptor beta chains came from one sample sequenced in a study of T cell clones after liver transplantation. Some clones are missing from TCRdb's copy, which holds only in-frame ones; the method was immunoSEQ multiplex PCR. The table lists 68,000 or so clones, about 91% of them singletons. Material: CD4+ T cells from blood, obtained less than 26 months after liver transplant. The receptors shown here come from a human patient who received a liver transplant. The graft donor may account for some of the T cells.

The chain joins TRBV6-5 to TRBJ1-2; possible D gene TRBD1, 6 bases. The CDR3 is made up of 15 amino acids. Germline CDR1 reads MNHEY; CDR2 reads SVGAGI. Trimming removed 0 bases from V and 5 bases from J, with 13 bases in between. The CDR3 bases are TGTGCCAGCAGTTACTCAGGGGGATCGGGTTATGGCTACACCTTC. Translated, it gives CASSYSGGSGYGYTF.

In DNA form, the CDR3 reads TGTGCTAGTGGTTACGGGCAGGAACTCTACGAGCAGTACTTC. It is translated as CASGYGQELYEQYF. The chain couples TRBV12-5 to TRBJ2-7; no firm D call. The germline gives CDR1 LGHNT, CDR2 FRNRAP. This CDR3 is 14 amino acids long. Trimming removed 4 bases at V and 3 bases at J, with 13 bases between.

V gene TRBV6-1 combines with J gene TRBJ1-5; D not resolved. Trimming pared 5 bases from V and 5 bases from J, leaving 10 bases between. The CDR3 is 13 residues long. From germline, CDR1 is MNHNS and CDR2 SASEGT. The CDR3 DNA sequence: TGTGCCAGCAGTCTGGGAGGAGATCAGCCCCAGCATTTT. It specifies CASSLGGDQPQHF.

This chain uses TRBV19 with TRBJ1-4; D might be TRBD1 (6 bases). The CDR3 has 15 amino acids. Trimming removed 3 bases at V and 0 bases at J, with 8 bases between. Germline CDR1 is LNHDA and CDR2 is SQIVND (reference sequence). The CDR3 reads CASSIEGATNEKLFF. The CDR3 DNA follows: TGTGCCAGTAGTATCGAGGGGGCAACTAATGAAAAACTGTTTTTT. The variable domain in full, completed from reference TRBV19 and TRBJ1-4, reads DGGITQSPKYLFRKEGQNVTLSCEQNLNHDAMYWYRQDPGQGLRLIYYSQIVNDFQKGDIAEGYSVSREKKESFPLTVTSAQKNPTAFYLCASSIEGATNEKLFFGSGTQLSVL.

This rearrangement joins TRBV4-3 to TRBJ2-1; D not certain. Germline-derived CDR1 and CDR2 are LGHNA and YSLEER. The CDR3 is 13 amino acids. The ends were cut back, 0 bases at V and 16 bases at J, with 16 bases in the middle. CDR3 sequence reads: CASSQDQEAVSFF. The CDR3 region has the DNA TGCGCCAGCAGCCAAGATCAAGAGGCAGTGAGTTTCTTC.

The chain recombines TRBV11-3 with TRBJ2-2; 7 nucleotides match TRBD1. V lost 5 bases and J lost 3; bases outside the gene matches: 3. CDR3 length: 14 amino acids. In germline, CDR1 is SGHNT, CDR2 YENEEA. Written as DNA, the CDR3 is TGTGCCAGCAGCACGACAGGGTACACCGGGGAGCTGTTTTTT. Translating it yields CASSTTGYTGELFF.

Note on this clone: Compared with germline, one end of the junction differs, possibly owing to a read error. The chain combines TRBV4-3 with TRBJ1-4, with TRBD1 as a possible D gene (6 bases). This CDR3 has 14 residues. The germline V gene encodes CDR1 LGHNA and CDR2 YSLEER. The CDR3 is CASSQGTLRQVPVF. CDR3 in DNA: TGCGCCAGCAGCCAGGGCACGTTACGACAGGTCCCCGTCTTT.

V and J are TRBV5-6 and TRBJ2-1; D ambiguous. Germline V gene sequence: CDR1 SGHDT, CDR2 YYEEEE. Trimming left V 4 bases short and J 5 bases short, with 7 bases between. The CDR3 covers 12 residues. CDR3: CASSRLDNEQFF. The CDR3 DNA sequence: TGTGCCAGCAGCCGGTTGGACAATGAGCAGTTCTTC.

The J gene is TRBJ2-1, the V gene TRBV11-2; 9 bases align to TRBD2. CDR1 and CDR2 (germline): SGHAT, FQNNGV. V shed 1 base, J shed 4 bases, and the junction held 14 bases outside the gene matches. The CDR3 is 19 residues long. The CDR3 region is CASSLGSGRTTGRYNEQFF. DNA for the CDR3: TGTGCCAGCAGCTTAGGGAGCGGGAGGACTACGGGGCGGTACAATGAGCAGTTCTTC.

This chain uses TRBV5-1 with TRBJ1-5; 7 bases are shared with TRBD1. V shed 2 bases and J 5 bases; nucleotides not matched to a gene: 1. The CDR3 contains 13 residues. Germline loops: CDR1 SGHRS, CDR2 YFSETQ. The CDR3 region is CASSFTGDQPQHF. CDR3 nucleotides: TGCGCCAGCAGCTTTACAGGGGATCAGCCCCAGCATTTT.

The genes are TRBV19 and TRBJ1-3; D is ambiguous. Germline V CDR1 and CDR2: LNHDA, SQIVND (reference sequence). This CDR3 region has 13 residues. V shed 9 bases and J shed 0 bases, with 9 bases lying between them. CDR3 nucleotides: TGTGCCAGCCGCGGGAACTCTGGAAACACCATATATTTT. It yields the protein CASRGNSGNTIYF.

The rearrangement uses TRBV28 and TRBJ1-5; 8 bases fit TRBD1. Losses at the gene ends were 3 bases for V and 0 bases for J; bases not matched to a gene: 4. Germline CDR1 is MDHEN and CDR2 is SYDVKM. The CDR3 contains 16 residues. CDR3 DNA: TGTGCCAGCAGTTTCCTAGGACAGGGTAGCAATCAGCCCCAGCATTTT. Amino acids: CASSFLGQGSNQPQHF.

The chain employs TRBV10-3 and TRBJ1-1; D is unclear. The germline CDR1 and CDR2 sequences are ENHRY and SYGVKD. Trimming took off 10 bases at V and 0 bases at J, with 9 bases between the two ends. The CDR3 extends over 12 amino acids. The CDR3 protein is CATGGLNTEAFF. The DNA for the CDR3 is TGTGCCACGGGTGGGTTGAACACTGAAGCTTTCTTT.

This clone was seen just once. This sequence joins TRBV7-9 and TRBJ1-4, with TRBD1 matching over 10 bases. The CDR3 runs 15 residues. V trimming: 1 base; J trimming: 5 bases; junction bases outside the gene matches: 1. CDR1 and CDR2 from the germline V gene are SEHNR and FQNEAQ (reference sequence). The CDR3 DNA reads as TGTGCCAGCAGCTTAGGGGGACAGGGGAATGAAAAACTGTTTTTT. Protein sequence: CASSLGGQGNEKLFF.

This clone was found once. The V gene is TRBV21-1, the J gene TRBJ2-7; the table gives TRBD1 as D, unverified against the DNA. TRBV21-1 represents a pseudogene. This CDR3 is 14 amino acids long. As DNA, the CDR3 is TGTGCCAGCAGCAAAAGGGTCAGGGGGGACGAGCAGTACTTC. Translating it yields CASSKRVRGDEQYF.

This chain uses TRBV28 with TRBJ2-3, with 8 nucleotides matching TRBD1. The CDR3 is made up of 14 amino acids. In germline, CDR1 is MDHEN, CDR2 SYDVKM. J was trimmed by 2 bases and V by 5 bases; bases with no gene match: 3. In DNA, the CDR3 is TGTGCCAGCAGTCCGGGACAGGCCACAGATACGCAGTATTTT. This encodes CASSPGQATDTQYF.

There are a few counts of this clone. V is TRBV5-6 and J is TRBJ2-4, with D perhaps TRBD1 (6 bases). Trimming cost V 2 bases and J 0 bases, with 18 bases left between them. The CDR3 is 18 amino acids. Per the germline V gene, CDR1 is SGHDT and CDR2 is YYEEEE. This chain's CDR3 is CASSFFRAGALAKNIQYF. The DNA for the CDR3 is TGTGCCAGCAGCTTCTTTAGAGCAGGGGCCCTAGCCAAAAACATTCAGTACTTC.

This chain joins TRBV5-1 and TRBJ1-1; 7 bases line up with TRBD1. The junction had 15 bases not matched to a gene; V was cut back by 4 bases and J by 6 bases. CDR3 length: 16 amino acids. CDR1 SGHRS and CDR2 YFSETQ come from the germline V gene. Here the CDR3 reads CASSPDRAGDNAEAFF. The CDR3 DNA reads as TGCGCCAGCAGCCCCGACAGGGCCGGGGACAACGCTGAAGCTTTCTTT.

The CDR3 spells CASSVTSGRLSGELFF. The DNA for the CDR3 is TGTGCCAGCAGCGTAACTAGCGGGAGATTGAGCGGGGAGCTGTTTTTT. The chain is built from TRBV9 and TRBJ2-2, with 11 bases identical to TRBD2. Germline V CDR1 and CDR2: SGDLS, YYNGEE. This CDR3 contains 16 residues. Trimming cost V 1 base and J 7 bases; bases outside gene matches: 6.